The 20 T cell receptor beta chains reported below all come from one sample, sequenced in a study of a mutant IDH1 vaccine in newly diagnosed glioma. Clones were sequenced by immunoSEQ multiplex PCR, and TCRdb holds only the in-frame ones, with some missing. This table has tens of thousands of clones, roughly 85% appearing once. As to time point: baseline, week 1 (first vaccination visit). Treatment: pre-vaccination baseline after standard-of-care therapy. The starting material was PBMCs, obtained from a glioma patient treated with radiotherapy, temozolomide or both. These receptors originate from a woman aged 45-59 years with glioma.

The chain has TRBV6-6 and TRBJ2-1, with 9 bases aligning to TRBD2. The germline gives CDR1 MNHNY, CDR2 SVGAGI (reference sequence). The J segment lost 5 bases and the V segment lost 3 bases, leaving 8 bases of the junction unmatched. The CDR3 covers 16 residues. This chain's CDR3 is CASSYSGGPTDNEQFF. CDR3 coding DNA: TGTGCCAGCAGTTATAGCGGGGGTCCTACTGACAATGAGCAGTTCTTC.

Concerning this clone: Germline and junction disagree at one end, which may indicate a read error. The rearrangement links TRBV6-6 to TRBJ1-2; D unclear. The CDR3 is 10 amino acids. The germline gives CDR1 MNHNY, CDR2 SVGAGI (reference sequence). CDR3 loop: CASSYSRLIF. DNA of the CDR3: TGTGCCAGCAGTTACTCGCGACTGATCTTC.

The V call is TRBV10-2, the J call TRBJ1-3; TRBD1 aligns across 8 bases. V dropped 6 bases and J dropped 0; count of bases not matched to a gene: 16. This CDR3 spans 19 amino acids. Germline values: CDR1 WSHSY, CDR2 SAAADI. The CDR3 DNA reads TGCGCCAGCAGGAGGACAGGGAGTGATATTAAGGGCTCTGGAAACACCATATATTTT. Translating it yields CASRRTGSDIKGSGNTIYF.

The V gene is TRBV14, the J gene TRBJ1-4; unclear D gene. The germline V gene encodes CDR1 SGHDN and CDR2 FVKESK. V dropped 8 bases and J dropped 13 bases, with 17 bases sitting between them. CDR3 size: 12 residues. The chain's CDR3 is CASSPDRLRLFF. Here the CDR3 DNA reads TGTGCCAGCTCTCCAGATAGATTGAGACTGTTTTTT.

This chain joins TRBV2 and TRBJ1-5; TRBD1 aligns across 7 bases. This CDR3 has 11 residues. V lost 8 bases and J lost 13; bases outside the gene matches: 8. The germline gives CDR1 SNHLY, CDR2 FYNNEI. This CDR3 is CASGRQGGQHF. The CDR3 nucleotides read TGTGCCAGCGGTCGACAGGGTGGGCAGCATTTT.

The rearrangement uses TRBV27 and TRBJ2-7; possibly TRBD1 for D (5 bases). CDR1 is MNHEY and CDR2 is SMNVEV in the germline V gene (reference sequence). Trimming stripped 6 bases from V and 5 bases from J, with 11 bases between. The length of the CDR3 is 12 residues. CDR3 in amino acids: CASRKTGHEQYF. The CDR3 nucleotides are TGTGCCAGCAGGAAAACAGGTCACGAGCAGTACTTC.

The chain combines TRBV20-1 with TRBJ2-1, with D unclear. V lost 0 bases and J lost 7, with 4 bases in between. Germline V lookup: CDR1 DFQATT, CDR2 SNEGSKA (reference sequence). This CDR3 is built from 11 residues. DNA of the CDR3: TGCAGTGCTAGAGATCCAAATGAGCAGTTCTTC. Translation: CSARDPNEQFF.

The sample holds one count of this clone. The chain recombines TRBV4-2 with TRBJ1-1; 7 nucleotides match TRBD1. This CDR3 region has 17 residues. V lost 1 base and J lost 0; bases outside the gene matches: 8. Germline V gene data show CDR1 as LGHNA and CDR2 as YNFKEQ. The CDR3 region is CASSQVVAGGVNTEAFF. In DNA form, the CDR3 reads TGTGCCAGCAGCCAAGTGGTGGCAGGGGGAGTGAACACTGAAGCTTTCTTT.

The chain carries TRBV7-6 and TRBJ2-7, with D perhaps matching TRBD1 (6 bases). The CDR3 sequence is 12 residues long. Trimming left V 7 bases short and J 5 bases short, with 12 bases between. CDR1 SGHVS and CDR2 FNYEAQ come from the germline V gene. CDR3 DNA sequence: TGTGCCAGCAACATAGGGGGTAACGAGCAGTACTTC. This gives the protein CASNIGGNEQYF.

To note about this clone: The germline gene is not matched at one end of the junction; a read error may be the cause. This chain uses TRBV5-1 with TRBJ1-5, with D possibly TRBD1 on 5 matching bases. Germline values: CDR1 SGHRS, CDR2 YFSETQ. This CDR3 has 17 residues. The CDR3, as DNA: TGCGCCAGCAGCTTGGGGGGGACCGATACTAGCCATCAGCCCCAGCATTTT. Translated, it gives CASSLGGTDTSHQPQHF. The complete variable domain, with remaining parts taken from reference TRBV5-1 and TRBJ1-5, reads KAGVTQTPRYLIKTRGQQVTLSCSPISGHRSVSWYQQTPGQGLQFLFEYFSETQRNKGNFPGRFSGRQFSNSRSEMNVSTLELGDSALYLCASSLGGTDTSHQPQHFGDGTRLSIL.

The chain combines TRBV19 with TRBJ1-5; no firm D call. CDR3 length: 16 residues. V lost 0 bases, J lost 6 bases, and 15 bases lay in between. Germline V gene sequence: CDR1 LNHDA, CDR2 SQIVND (reference sequence). For the CDR3, the DNA is TGTGCCAGTAGTATAGATCTGCTCGAACGAGCTCAGCCCCAGCATTTT. Translation gives CASSIDLLERAQPQHF. Looking up the rest from reference TRBV19 and TRBJ1-5 gives the full variable domain: DGGITQSPKYLFRKEGQNVTLSCEQNLNHDAMYWYRQDPGQGLRLIYYSQIVNDFQKGDIAEGYSVSREKKESFPLTVTSAQKNPTAFYLCASSIDLLERAQPQHFGDGTRLSIL.

V and J are TRBV19 and TRBJ2-1; TRBD1 matches 8 bases. The CDR3 loop spans 15 amino acids. With 3 bases clipped from V and 2 bases from J, the junction kept 3 bases outside the gene matches. CDR1 is LNHDA and CDR2 is SQIVND in the germline V gene (reference sequence). CDR3 region: CASSIPDRAYNEQFF. CDR3 in DNA: TGTGCCAGTAGTATCCCGGACAGGGCCTACAATGAGCAGTTCTTC.

This chain links TRBV7-9 with TRBJ1-6; TRBD1 matches at 12 bases. J was trimmed by 7 bases and V by 5 bases; bases with no gene match: 12. This CDR3 contains 18 residues. From germline, CDR1 is SEHNR and CDR2 FQNEAQ (reference sequence). CDR3 nucleotides: TGTGCCAGCAGCCCGGATTGGGACAGGGGGCGATGGAATTCACCCCTCCACTTT. This gives the protein CASSPDWDRGRWNSPLHF.

V usage is TRBV6-1 and J usage is TRBJ1-5, with 7 nucleotides matching TRBD1. Germline CDR1 MNHNS, CDR2 SASEGT. The CDR3 runs 14 residues. The trim removed 6 bases at V and 2 bases at J, leaving 4 bases unmatched. The CDR3 coding sequence is TGTGCCAGCAGCTACGACAGGGGCAATCAGCCCCAGCATTTT. Amino acid sequence: CASSYDRGNQPQHF.

The chain uses TRBV25-1 and TRBJ2-3; D is unresolved. V was pared by 10 bases and J by 2 bases, with 16 bases between. Germline V gives CDR1 MGHDK, CDR2 SYGVNS. This CDR3 has 14 amino acids. CDR3 nucleotide sequence: TGTGCCACCGGTGGCGGTGGATTCACAGATACGCAGTATTTT. Translation gives CATGGGGFTDTQYF.

V gene TRBV7-8 combines with J gene TRBJ2-1; tentative D call: TRBD1 (6 bases). The CDR3 runs to 18 residues. In germline, CDR1 is SGHVS, CDR2 FQNEAQ. Between the trimmed V and J ends, which lost 4 bases and 3 bases, there was a span of 22 bases. CDR3 protein: CASSSRQANSLIYNEQFF. CDR3 sequence (DNA): TGTGCCAGCAGCTCCCGACAGGCGAATAGTTTAATCTACAATGAGCAGTTCTTC.

The V call is TRBV7-5, the J call TRBJ1-5; TRBD1 is the table's D call, not checked against the DNA. TRBV7-5 corresponds to a pseudogene. This CDR3 is built from 17 residues. The CDR3 region is CARSPDHGTGRNQPQHF. Written as DNA, the CDR3 is TGTGCCAGAAGCCCAGACCACGGGACAGGGCGTAATCAGCCCCAGCATTTT.

V and J are TRBV7-9 and TRBJ2-3; D gene unclear. The ends were cut back, 7 bases at V and 1 base at J, with 12 bases in the middle. There are 14 residues in the CDR3. Germline V gene lookup returns CDR1 SEHNR and CDR2 FQNEAQ (reference sequence). CDR3 residues: CASKLGSRTDTQYF. In DNA, the CDR3 is TGTGCCAGCAAATTGGGCAGCCGCACAGATACGCAGTATTTT.

The CDR3 is CASRRAVPGNTIYF. CDR3 DNA: TGTGCCAGCAGGCGCGCCGTCCCTGGAAACACCATATATTTT. J is TRBJ1-3 and V is TRBV11-3, with no clear D. The CDR3 is 14 residues long. The germline V gene has CDR1 SGHNT and CDR2 YENEEA. V was clipped by 6 bases and J by 2 bases, with 11 bases between them. Together with reference TRBV11-3 and TRBJ1-3, the CDR3 gives the full variable domain: EAGVVQSPRYKIIEKKQPVAFWCNPISGHNTLYWYLQNLGQGPELLIRYENEEAVDDSQLPKDRFSAERLKGVDSTLKIQPAELGDSAVYLCASRRAVPGNTIYFGEGSWLTVV.

V usage is TRBV27 and J usage is TRBJ2-7, with 9 bases fitting TRBD1. CDR1 and CDR2 from the germline V gene are MNHEY and SMNVEV (reference sequence). The ends lost 6 bases at V and 3 bases at J; junction bases unmatched: 3. CDR3 length equals 13 residues. The CDR3: CASRGTGSYEQYF. The CDR3 DNA reads as TGTGCCAGCAGAGGGACAGGGAGCTACGAGCAGTACTTC.